This TCR beta chain originates from a study of blood T cell repertoires in COVID-19. Trimming shortened V by 2 bases and J by 7 bases, and 13 bases separated the two germline ends. CDR3 size: 14 residues. CDR1 is SGHTS, CDR2 YDEGEE, per germline. Only in-frame clones appear in the TCRdb table, and some are missing; sequencing was by immunoSEQ multiplex PCR. The sample has around 15,000 clones, around 70% seen once. This sequence was found in a man aged 55 to 70 with acute or convalescent COVID-19. Sequenced input: peripheral blood. The rearrangement links TRBV5-8 to TRBJ2-1; D perhaps matches TRBD1 (6 bases). The CDR3, as DNA: TGTGCCAGCAGCTTCTCCTACAGGGCAAATGAGCAGTTCTTC. This translates into CASSFSYRANEQFF.